The 28 T cell receptor beta chains below all came from one sample that was sequenced in a study of Ad26.COV2.S vaccination and SARS-CoV-2 variants. Stated treatment: 15 to 20 received Ad26.COV2.S at low or high dose, single or two shots; roughly 5 received placebo; per-sample allocation not given. Sample collection was performed on day 63 after the first vaccine or placebo injection. Sequencing used immunoSEQ multiplex PCR; TCRdb keeps in-frame clones, though not all of them. The profile covers about 410,000 clones, with about nine tenths appearing a single time and around 1.8% taken by the ten largest. The sample here was peripheral blood, taken in a trial of Ad26.COV2.S vaccine versus placebo. The receptors here all came from a person aged 18-60 years who received the Ad26.COV2.S COVID-19 vaccine or a placebo.

This chain connects TRBV27 to TRBJ2-1; TRBD1 matches at 7 bases. The CDR3 is 15 residues long. Losses at the gene ends were 3 bases for V and 1 base for J; bases not matched to a gene: 3. The germline V gene encodes CDR1 MNHEY and CDR2 SMNVEV (reference sequence). CDR3 sequence: CASSFGDSSYNEQFF. CDR3 DNA sequence: TGTGCCAGCAGTTTCGGGGACAGTTCCTACAATGAGCAGTTCTTC.

A few counts support this clone. CDR3 sequence reads: CASSIDRKQPQHF. CDR3 DNA sequence: TGTGCCAGTAGTATAGATCGTAAACAGCCCCAGCATTTT. The V gene is TRBV19, the J gene TRBJ1-5; D gene ambiguous. Trimming removed 0 bases at V and 7 bases at J, with 7 bases between. Per germline, CDR1 LNHDA and CDR2 SQIVND (reference sequence). CDR3 size: 13 residues.

The chain uses TRBV6-5 and TRBJ2-3, with TRBD2 matching 8 bases. Trimming cost V 2 bases and J 1 base; bases outside gene matches: 5. Germline values: CDR1 MNHEY, CDR2 SVGAGI. The CDR3 has 16 residues. In DNA form, the CDR3 reads TGTGCCAGCAGTTACGCGGTAGCGGGACGCACAGATACGCAGTATTTT. This translates into CASSYAVAGRTDTQYF.

The chain employs TRBV25-1 and TRBJ2-7; perhaps TRBD2 as D (6 bases). The CDR3 consists of 16 residues. Trimming took off 3 bases at V and 4 bases at J, with 19 bases between the two ends. Germline V CDR1 and CDR2: MGHDK, SYGVNS. Here the CDR3 DNA reads TGTGCCAGCAGTGAGGGGGGTATAGGGAGCGGATACGAGCAGTACTTC. It is translated as CASSEGGIGSGYEQYF.

The CDR3 coding sequence is TGTGCCATCAGTGACCCCGGGACAGGGGTTAACTATGGCTACACCTTC. It is translated as CAISDPGTGVNYGYTF. The chain employs TRBV10-3 and TRBJ1-2, with 10 bases identical to TRBD1. The CDR3 loop spans 16 amino acids. V shed 3 bases and J 1 base; nucleotides not matched to a gene: 5. Germline CDR1 is ENHRY and CDR2 is SYGVKD.

This rearrangement joins TRBV5-1 to TRBJ1-1; no definite D call. V lost 0 bases to trimming and J lost 6 bases, with 12 bases between them. CDR1 is SGHRS, CDR2 YFSETQ, per germline. The CDR3 has 14 residues. CDR3 residues: CASSLGLSGPEAFF. CDR3 sequence (DNA): TGCGCCAGCAGCTTGGGCCTATCGGGTCCTGAAGCTTTCTTT.

V usage is TRBV6-5 and J usage is TRBJ1-6; D uncertain. Trimming removed 8 bases at V and 10 bases at J, with 12 bases between. CDR1 is MNHEY, CDR2 SVGAGI, per germline. The CDR3 loop spans 12 amino acids. The DNA for the CDR3 is TGTGCCAGCGGATCGCTGGCCTCACCCCTCCACTTT. This translates into CASGSLASPLHF.

The chain has TRBV19 and TRBJ1-1; 8 bases are shared with TRBD1. This CDR3 comprises 15 residues. Trimming at V came to 7 bases and at J to 0 bases, leaving 7 bases not matched to a gene. Germline V gene data show CDR1 as LNHDA and CDR2 as SQIVND (reference sequence). CDR3 loop: CASTTWTGLNTEAFF. CDR3 bases: TGTGCCAGTACTACTTGGACAGGGCTGAACACTGAAGCTTTCTTT.

The chain is built from TRBV28 and TRBJ2-1; D might be TRBD2 (5 bases). Germline loops: CDR1 MDHEN, CDR2 SYDVKM. Trimming removed 3 bases from V and 0 bases from J, with 9 bases in between. The CDR3 is 15 amino acids. The CDR3 DNA sequence: TGTGCCAGCAGTTTCCGGCTAGCCTCCTACAATGAGCAGTTCTTC. It encodes CASSFRLASYNEQFF.

The chain links TRBV2 to TRBJ2-7; a possible D gene is TRBD1 (6 bases). Germline V gene sequence: CDR1 SNHLY, CDR2 FYNNEI. This CDR3 region has 14 residues. Trimming left V 8 bases short and J 2 bases short, with 16 bases between. Here the CDR3 reads CASRSRGDPYEQYF. The CDR3 DNA follows: TGTGCCAGCCGCTCCAGGGGTGACCCCTACGAGCAGTACTTC.

J is TRBJ2-7 and V is TRBV18; D remains unclear. The CDR3 consists of 13 residues. With 2 bases removed from V and 3 bases from J, the gap between germline ends came to 8 bases. Germline V gene data show CDR1 as KGHSH and CDR2 as LQKENI. The CDR3: CASSPIKNYEQYF. In DNA, the CDR3 is TGTGCCAGCTCACCAATCAAAAACTACGAGCAGTACTTC.

CDR3 sequence (DNA): TGTGCCAGCAGCACACCCCCCACTGGGCTCAAGGACGAGCAGTACTTC. Amino acids: CASSTPPTGLKDEQYF. The chain is built from TRBV7-8 and TRBJ2-7; no reliable D call. Germline lookup yields CDR1 SGHVS and CDR2 FQNEAQ. V lost 5 bases, J lost 5 bases, and 22 bases lay in between. The CDR3 runs 16 residues.

In its sample, this clone was seen a few times. This sequence joins TRBV12-5 and TRBJ2-7; no reliable D call. The V gene's germline CDR1 is LGHNT and CDR2 FRNRAP. V dropped 2 bases and J dropped 3 bases, with 17 bases sitting between them. This CDR3 is built from 16 residues. CDR3 sequence: CASGLNQVGINYEQYF. Here the CDR3 DNA reads TGTGCTAGTGGTTTGAATCAGGTCGGAATTAACTACGAGCAGTACTTC.

The chain has TRBV19 and TRBJ2-3; possibly TRBD1 or TRBD2 for D (5 bases each). V gave up 2 bases and J gave up 8 bases, with 23 bases separating them. The germline V gene has CDR1 LNHDA and CDR2 SQIVND (reference sequence). The CDR3 length is 17 residues. The CDR3 sequence is CASSIRGGGQTSGTQYF. In nucleotides, the CDR3 is TGTGCCAGTAGTATAAGGGGTGGTGGGCAGACGAGCGGTACGCAGTATTTT.

The gene calls are TRBV7-2 and TRBJ2-2; 7 positions agree with TRBD1. The germline CDR1 and CDR2 sequences are SGHTA and FQGNSA. The CDR3 is 15 amino acids. With V trimmed by 3 bases and J by 5 bases, 6 bases remained unmatched. The CDR3 protein is CASSFIRGNTGELFF. In DNA form, the CDR3 reads TGTGCCAGCAGCTTTATCAGGGGGAATACCGGGGAGCTGTTTTTT.

This sequence joins TRBV5-4 and TRBJ1-2, with 8 bases fitting TRBD1. CDR3 length: 14 residues. With V trimmed by 4 bases and J by 6 bases, 8 bases remained unmatched. Germline V CDR1 and CDR2: SGHNT, YYREEE (reference sequence). The CDR3 region has the DNA TGTGCCAGCAGCCAAGCCCCGACAGGGGATGGCTACACCTTC. Residues: CASSQAPTGDGYTF.

The V and J genes are TRBV13 and TRBJ2-5; 8 bases fit TRBD1. Germline CDR1 PRHDT, CDR2 FYEKMQ (reference sequence). This CDR3 has 19 residues. V shed 5 bases, J shed 2 bases, and the junction held 19 bases outside the gene matches. This CDR3 is CASSAPGQALRDGQETQYF. As DNA, the CDR3 is TGTGCCAGCAGCGCACCGGGACAGGCCCTTCGTGACGGGCAAGAGACCCAGTACTTC.

The rearrangement links TRBV6-5 to TRBJ1-2, with 9 bases matching TRBD1. The CDR3 covers 15 residues. V shed 2 bases and J 7 bases; nucleotides not matched to a gene: 8. Germline lookup yields CDR1 MNHEY and CDR2 SVGAGI. The CDR3: CASSYPVTGGVGYTF. DNA for the CDR3: TGTGCCAGCAGTTACCCGGTGACAGGGGGGGTTGGCTACACCTTC.

The chain couples TRBV7-8 to TRBJ2-2; 9 bases align to TRBD2. Germline CDR1 and CDR2: SGHVS and FQNEAQ. V lost 4 bases, J lost 1 base, and 7 bases stayed unmatched. This CDR3 has 17 residues. CDR3 DNA sequence: TGTGCCAGCAGCTCACCAATTAGCGGGGGGAACACCGGGGAGCTGTTTTTT. As protein: CASSSPISGGNTGELFF.

The chain is built from TRBV3-1 (or the pseudogene TRBV3-2) and TRBJ2-5, with D tentatively TRBD1 (5 bases). Germline values: CDR1 LGHDT, CDR2 YNNKEL (reference sequence). The CDR3 has 20 residues. V was cut by 1 base and J by 4 bases, with 28 bases left in between. The CDR3, as DNA: TGTGCCAGCAGCCAAGGTCTATTTCGGTGGCAGTTCTTCCAGGGAGAGACCCAGTACTTC. Its protein is CASSQGLFRWQFFQGETQYF.

The chain links TRBV29-1 to TRBJ1-1; TRBD1 is a possible D gene (5 bases). This CDR3 contains 14 residues. In germline, CDR1 is SQVTM, CDR2 ANQGSEA. Trimming took 0 bases from V and 0 from J, leaving 8 bases between them. DNA of the CDR3: TGCAGCGTTGAAGACGACAGACTGAACACTGAAGCTTTCTTT. It translates to CSVEDDRLNTEAFF. Drawing the rest from reference TRBV29-1 and TRBJ1-1, the complete variable domain is SAVISQKPSRDICQRGTSLTIQCQVDSQVTMMFWYRQQPGQSLTLIATANQGSEATYESGFVIDKFPISRPNLTFSTLTVSNMSPEDSSIYLCSVEDDRLNTEAFFGQGTRLTVV.

The V gene is TRBV18, the J gene TRBJ1-2, with no clear D. CDR1 and CDR2 (germline): KGHSH, LQKENI. V dropped 1 base and J dropped 6 bases, with 9 bases sitting between them. CDR3 length: 13 amino acids. The CDR3 spells CASSPLDGDGYTF. CDR3 coding DNA: TGTGCCAGCTCACCACTCGATGGAGATGGCTACACCTTC.

V and J are TRBV7-6 and TRBJ1-6, with D maybe TRBD1 (6 bases). The CDR3 sequence is 14 residues long. Germline CDR1 and CDR2: SGHVS and FNYEAQ. V lost 4 bases, J lost 9 bases, and 13 bases lay in between. As DNA, the CDR3 is TGTGCCAGCAGCTCGGACAGAAAAATTTCACCCCTCCACTTT. Translated: CASSSDRKISPLHF.

This rearrangement joins TRBV5-8 to TRBJ2-5; TRBD1 matches 9 bases. This CDR3 region has 14 residues. J lost 5 bases, V lost 4 bases, and 6 bases had no gene match. CDR1 is SGHTS and CDR2 is YDEGEE in the germline V gene. The CDR3 DNA sequence: TGTGCCAGCAGCGTGACAGGGGGTGGGGAGACCCAGTACTTC. Protein sequence: CASSVTGGGETQYF.

This clone occurred a few times. This chain joins TRBV19 and TRBJ2-2; TRBD1 aligns across 7 bases. Germline values: CDR1 LNHDA, CDR2 SQIVND (reference sequence). V gave up 1 base and J gave up 5 bases; unmatched junction bases: 7. The CDR3 loop spans 16 amino acids. The CDR3 loop is CASSIGRQGRTGELFF. CDR3 nucleotides: TGTGCCAGTAGTATAGGGAGACAGGGCAGAACCGGGGAGCTGTTTTTT.

This clone was detected once. Other DNA sequences of this sample code for an identical CDR3. V and J are TRBV28 and TRBJ1-1; tentative D call: TRBD1 (5 bases). V was pared by 2 bases and J by 4 bases, with 8 bases between. The CDR3 length is 13 residues. Germline values: CDR1 MDHEN, CDR2 SYDVKM. CDR3 sequence: CASSLQGGTEAFF. The DNA of the CDR3 is TGTGCCAGCAGTTTACAGGGCGGCACTGAAGCTTTCTTT.

The chain uses TRBV7-2 and TRBJ2-5; weak D call: TRBD1 (6 bases). V lost 0 bases and J lost 5, with 13 bases in between. The CDR3 is 15 residues long. Per the germline V gene, CDR1 is SGHTA and CDR2 is FQGNSA. The CDR3 bases are TGTGCCAGCAGCTTAGCTAGGGACACGACCGAGACCCAGTACTTC. Translating gives CASSLARDTTETQYF.

The CDR3 protein is CASSLWGLAGGDSTDTQYF. The CDR3, as DNA: TGTGCCAGCAGTTTATGGGGACTAGCGGGGGGCGATAGCACAGATACGCAGTATTTT. This chain links TRBV28 with TRBJ2-3; 15 bases line up with TRBD2. The CDR3 spans 19 residues. From germline, CDR1 is MDHEN and CDR2 SYDVKM. The ends lost 0 bases at V and 0 bases at J; junction bases unmatched: 4.